This TCR beta chain was observed in a study of OX40 agonist ivuxolimab in advanced cancers. Autoimmune disease history or systemic immunosuppression disqualified patients. CDR3 size: 14 residues. The germline V gene has CDR1 SGHVS and CDR2 FNYEAQ. Trimming cost V 4 bases and J 0 bases, with 6 bases left between them. The repertoire was sequenced with immunoSEQ multiplex PCR; TCRdb's copy has only in-frame clones and lacks some. Here the sample spans tens of thousands of clones, more than 65% being singletons. The clonotype originates from an adult with an advanced solid tumor such as melanoma, head and neck, liver or kidney cancer. The chain couples TRBV7-6 to TRBJ1-4; a possible D gene is TRBD1 (6 bases). The sequencing here drew on CD4+ or CD8+ T cells sorted from blood, taken in a trial of the OX40 agonist ivuxolimab. CDR3 DNA sequence: TGTGCCAGCAGCTCAGGGGCAACTAATGAAAAACTGTTTTTT. It codes for CASSSGATNEKLFF.